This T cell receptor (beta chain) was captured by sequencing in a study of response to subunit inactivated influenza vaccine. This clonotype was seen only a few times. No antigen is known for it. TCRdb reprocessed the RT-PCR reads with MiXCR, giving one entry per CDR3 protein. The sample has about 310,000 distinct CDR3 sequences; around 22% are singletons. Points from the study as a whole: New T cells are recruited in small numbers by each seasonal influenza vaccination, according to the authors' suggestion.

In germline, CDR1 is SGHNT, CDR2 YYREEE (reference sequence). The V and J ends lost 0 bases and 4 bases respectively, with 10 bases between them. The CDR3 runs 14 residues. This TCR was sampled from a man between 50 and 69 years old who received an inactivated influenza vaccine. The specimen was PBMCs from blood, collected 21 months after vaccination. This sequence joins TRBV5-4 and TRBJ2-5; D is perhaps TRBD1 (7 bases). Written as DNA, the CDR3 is TGTGCCAGCAGCTTGGACAGGGGAGGAGAGACCCAGTACTTC. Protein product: CASSLDRGGETQYF.